This is a list of T cell receptor beta chains from one sample in a study of T cell responses to AZD1222 COVID-19 vaccine. Method: immunoSEQ multiplex PCR; TCRdb's copy keeps in-frame clones and lacks some. The sample includes roughly 96,000 clones, 85% to 90% of them seen just once. The sample here was peripheral blood, taken on day 0 of AZD1222 vaccination. Receptors originate from an adult in good health. Each CDR3 is given with its conserved first and last residue. The D gene is left open where the match is weak. Expanded clones get a size class; other rows say once, few or many, or leave the size out.

j_call: TRBJ1-5; d_call: -; clone_size: -; cdr3_length: 14; v_call: TRBV5-1; cdr3_aa: CASSLDSFSQPQHF; cdr3_nt: TGCGCCAGCAGCTTGGACAGCTTCTCTCAGCCCCAGCATTTT
j_call: TRBJ2-7; d_call: -; clone_size: -; cdr3_length: 13; v_call: TRBV12-3/TRBV12-4; cdr3_aa: CASSFGHSYEQYF; cdr3_nt: TGTGCCAGCAGTTTTGGACACTCCTACGAGCAGTACTTC
j_call: TRBJ2-7; d_call: -; clone_size: -; cdr3_length: 12; v_call: TRBV6-5; cdr3_aa: CARAFERDEQYF; cdr3_nt: TGTGCCCGGGCGTTTGAGCGTGATGAGCAGTACTTC
j_call: TRBJ2-3; d_call: -; clone_size: -; cdr3_length: 18; v_call: TRBV24-1; cdr3_aa: CATSDSRSGVGLTDTQYF; cdr3_nt: TGTGCCACCAGTGATTCCCGCTCAGGGGTTGGCTTGACAGATACGCAGTATTTT
j_call: TRBJ2-7; d_call: TRBD2; clone_size: -; cdr3_length: 13; v_call: TRBV30; cdr3_aa: CAFSPAGVLEQYF; cdr3_nt: TGTGCCTTCTCGCCAGCGGGAGTTCTCGAGCAGTACTTC
j_call: TRBJ1-1; d_call: -; clone_size: -; cdr3_length: 13; v_call: TRBV6-2/TRBV6-3; cdr3_aa: CASSYSRGPEAFF; cdr3_nt: TGTGCCAGCAGTTACTCGAGGGGACCTGAAGCTTTCTTT
j_call: TRBJ2-7; d_call: TRBD1; clone_size: -; cdr3_length: 15; v_call: TRBV4-3; cdr3_aa: CASSPGQGASYEQYF; cdr3_nt: TGCGCCAGCAGCCCTGGACAGGGGGCGTCCTACGAGCAGTACTTC
j_call: TRBJ1-5; d_call: -; clone_size: -; cdr3_length: 15; v_call: TRBV23-1; cdr3_aa: CASSLQDLHNQPQHF; cdr3_nt: TGCGCCAGCAGTCTTCAGGACCTTCACAATCAGCCCCAGCATTTT
j_call: TRBJ2-7; d_call: TRBD2; clone_size: -; cdr3_length: 13; v_call: TRBV6-1; cdr3_aa: CASRTGTNYEQYF; cdr3_nt: TGTGCCAGCAGAACCGGGACTAACTACGAGCAGTACTTC
j_call: TRBJ1-2; d_call: -; clone_size: -; cdr3_length: 15; v_call: TRBV4-2; cdr3_aa: CASSQERGTNYGYTF; cdr3_nt: TGTGCCAGCAGCCAAGAGAGGGGGACTAACTATGGCTACACCTTC
j_call: TRBJ2-3; d_call: TRBD2; clone_size: -; cdr3_length: 16; v_call: TRBV18; cdr3_aa: CASSPTGTSGTDTQYF; cdr3_nt: TGTGCCAGCTCACCCACGGGGACTAGCGGCACAGATACGCAGTATTTT
j_call: TRBJ1-5; d_call: TRBD1; clone_size: few; cdr3_length: 15; v_call: TRBV3-1/TRBV3-2; cdr3_aa: CASSRGTGGNQPQHF; cdr3_nt: TGTGCCAGCAGCCGGGGGACAGGGGGCAATCAGCCCCAGCATTTT
j_call: TRBJ1-2; d_call: -; clone_size: -; cdr3_length: 11; v_call: TRBV19; cdr3_aa: CASIGAYGYTF; cdr3_nt: TGTGCCAGTATAGGGGCCTATGGCTACACCTTC
j_call: TRBJ2-1; d_call: -; clone_size: -; cdr3_length: 13; v_call: TRBV18; cdr3_aa: CASSPQLDNEQFF; cdr3_nt: TGTGCCAGCTCACCGCAACTAGACAATGAGCAGTTCTTC
j_call: TRBJ1-5; d_call: -; clone_size: -; cdr3_length: 13; v_call: TRBV5-1; cdr3_aa: CASSLMGNQPQHF; cdr3_nt: TGCGCCAGCAGCTTAATGGGGAATCAGCCCCAGCATTTT
j_call: TRBJ2-6; d_call: TRBD1; clone_size: -; cdr3_length: 15; v_call: TRBV28; cdr3_aa: CASRTGSSGANVLTF; cdr3_nt: TGTGCCAGCAGGACAGGGAGCTCTGGGGCCAACGTCCTGACTTTC
j_call: TRBJ2-7; d_call: TRBD2; clone_size: -; cdr3_length: 14; v_call: TRBV7-2; cdr3_aa: CASSLAGTSHEQYF; cdr3_nt: TGTGCCAGCAGCTTAGCGGGGACTAGCCACGAGCAGTACTTC
j_call: TRBJ1-1; d_call: -; clone_size: -; cdr3_length: 13; v_call: TRBV9; cdr3_aa: CASSAVLDSEAFF; cdr3_nt: TGTGCCAGCAGCGCCGTCCTCGACAGTGAAGCTTTCTTT
j_call: TRBJ1-2; d_call: -; clone_size: -; cdr3_length: 14; v_call: TRBV7-3; cdr3_aa: CASSLDFGTDGYTF; cdr3_nt: TGTGCCAGCAGCTTGGACTTCGGGACCGATGGCTACACCTTC
j_call: TRBJ1-5; d_call: -; clone_size: -; cdr3_length: 14; v_call: TRBV9; cdr3_aa: CASSGGGLDQPQHF; cdr3_nt: TGTGCCAGCAGCGGGGGGGGTCTCGATCAGCCCCAGCATTTT
j_call: TRBJ2-2; d_call: TRBD2; clone_size: -; cdr3_length: 17; v_call: TRBV9; cdr3_aa: CASSTISGSGYTGELFF; cdr3_nt: TGTGCCAGCAGCACGATAAGCGGGAGTGGGTACACCGGGGAGCTGTTTTTT
j_call: TRBJ1-4; d_call: -; clone_size: once; cdr3_length: 17; v_call: TRBV4-1; cdr3_aa: CASSQGSGGSLNEKLFF; cdr3_nt: TGCGCCAGCAGCCAAGGGTCAGGAGGCTCCCTTAATGAAAAACTGTTTTTT
j_call: TRBJ2-1; d_call: -; clone_size: -; cdr3_length: 16; v_call: TRBV11-2; cdr3_aa: CASTGGGRVSYNEQFF; cdr3_nt: TGTGCCAGCACCGGAGGGGGGAGGGTGTCCTACAATGAGCAGTTCTTC